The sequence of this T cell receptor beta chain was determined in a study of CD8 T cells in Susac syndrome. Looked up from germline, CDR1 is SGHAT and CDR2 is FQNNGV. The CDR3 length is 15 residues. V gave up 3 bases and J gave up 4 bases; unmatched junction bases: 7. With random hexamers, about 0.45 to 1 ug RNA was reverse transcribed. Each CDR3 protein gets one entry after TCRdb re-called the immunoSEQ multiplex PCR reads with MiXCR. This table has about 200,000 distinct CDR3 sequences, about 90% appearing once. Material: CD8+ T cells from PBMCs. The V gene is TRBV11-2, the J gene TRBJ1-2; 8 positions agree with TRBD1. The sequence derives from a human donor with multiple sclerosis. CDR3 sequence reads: CASSFTSGTGYGYTF. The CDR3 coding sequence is TGTGCCAGCAGCTTCACCTCCGGGACAGGCTATGGCTACACCTTC.